The sequence of this T cell receptor beta chain was determined in a study of blood T cell repertoires in COVID-19 (dated by TCRdb to 2020 to 2021). Background on the whole study: The collaborator samples originated in the United States, Italy and Spain and spanned the acute and convalescent phases of COVID-19. Deeply sampled blood TCRbeta repertoires from subjects exposed to, actively infected with, or recovered from COVID-19 were included in the dataset. The prospective study material was composed of cDNA or gDNA derived from T cells, B-cell-depleted T cells, or PBMCs. Where available, HLA class I and class II types were taken from metadata supplied by the sample provider and were not determined by assay-based typing. The samples were drawn from two sources: the first 160 participants of the ongoing ImmuneRACE study, and fewer than 1,500 subjects contributed by 6 global collaborators. The repertoires were made available in a free public database intended to serve as a resource for research on the immune response to SARS-CoV-2. The sample metadata nearly always contained a de-identified subject ID, COVID-19 status, age in years and sex.

According to the germline V gene, CDR1 reads LGHNA and CDR2 reads YSLEER. V sheds 0 bases and J sheds 1 base, leaving 13 bases between their ends. Counted from cysteine to phenylalanine, this CDR3 has 17 amino acids. Left in the record is the CDR3 DNA by itself, 51 bases read in frame from the first base. TCRbeta CDR3 regions were amplified from genomic DNA using the immunoSEQ Assay, a bias-controlled multiplex PCR. The study's processing was this. The number of nucleated cells in each sample was estimated from the amplification of reference gene primers within the assay. Sequence reads were collapsed and filtered to measure the absolute abundance of every unique TCRbeta CDR3 rearrangement. For each sample, productive Simpson clonality was calculated as the square root of Simpson's diversity index across productive rearrangements. Held by TCRdb, this immuneACCESS table contains in-frame sequences only and omits some clones. Under half of the omission traces to an unresolved V gene where checked; the cause of the rest is unknown. V, J and clone size were drawn from that table, and D and trimming were deduced from the DNA. In this sample the table shows about 210,000 clones, 75% to 85% of which occur a single time. Roughly 5.5% of the sample lies in the top ten.

What the study reported, not specific to this receptor: The amount of clinical and demographic metadata varied by source and participant and was provided uncurated.

One collaborating source in Seattle enrolled patients during active infection and followed them longitudinally through the course of disease. Each collaborating institution followed its own protocols to collect whole blood in K2EDTA tubes. For TCRbeta analysis, collaborators shipped samples as frozen whole blood, isolated PBMCs, or DNA extracted from either of those sample types. As regards this clone: Its antigen specificity is not known. No per-base quality is available; no much larger clone lies one base away.

This TCR came from a woman between 65 and 79 years old with COVID-19, enrolled during active disease. Sequencing was carried out using peripheral blood. The V gene is TRBV4-3 and the J gene is TRBJ2-4; no D gene is confidently identified. The CDR3 loop reads CASSQEGCGGAKNIQYF. The DNA sequence is as follows: TGCGCCAGCAGCCAAGAAGGTTGTGGCGGCGCCAAAAACATTCAGTACTTC.